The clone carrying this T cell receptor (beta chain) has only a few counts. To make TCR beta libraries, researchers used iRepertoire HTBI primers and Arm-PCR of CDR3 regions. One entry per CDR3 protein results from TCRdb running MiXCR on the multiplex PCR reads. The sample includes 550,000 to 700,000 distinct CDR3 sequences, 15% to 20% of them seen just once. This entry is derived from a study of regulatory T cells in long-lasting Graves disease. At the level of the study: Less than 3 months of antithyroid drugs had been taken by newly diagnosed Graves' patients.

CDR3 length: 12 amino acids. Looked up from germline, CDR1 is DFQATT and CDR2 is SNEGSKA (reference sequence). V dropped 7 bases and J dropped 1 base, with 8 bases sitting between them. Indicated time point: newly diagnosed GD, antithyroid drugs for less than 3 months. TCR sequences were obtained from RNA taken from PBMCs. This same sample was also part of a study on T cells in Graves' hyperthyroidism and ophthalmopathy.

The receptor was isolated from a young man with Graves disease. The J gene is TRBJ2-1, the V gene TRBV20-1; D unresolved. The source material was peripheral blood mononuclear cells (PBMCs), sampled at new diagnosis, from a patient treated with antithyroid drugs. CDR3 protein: CSEIRSYNEQFF. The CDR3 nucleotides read TGCAGTGAGATTAGGTCCTACAATGAGCAGTTCTTC.